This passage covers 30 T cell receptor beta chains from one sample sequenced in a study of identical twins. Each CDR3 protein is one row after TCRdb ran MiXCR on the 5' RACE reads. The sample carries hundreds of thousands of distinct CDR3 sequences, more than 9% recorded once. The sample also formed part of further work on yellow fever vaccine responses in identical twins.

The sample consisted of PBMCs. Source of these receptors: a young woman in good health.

Here the CDR3 DNA reads TGTGCCAGCAGAAAAGAGGGGGGGGTCCAAGAGACCCAGTACTTC. This gives the protein CASRKEGGVQETQYF. The chain uses TRBV28 and TRBJ2-5, with TRBD2 as a possible D gene (7 bases). The CDR3 totals 15 residues. The V end lost 6 bases, the J end lost 1 base, and 15 bases lay between the germline ends. Germline V gene lookup returns CDR1 MDHEN and CDR2 SYDVKM.

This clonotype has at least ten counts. In DNA, the CDR3 is TGTGCCACCAGCAGAGACCTAGCGGGAGGGCACTCCTACAATGAGCAGTTCTTC. It translates to CATSRDLAGGHSYNEQFF. The chain carries TRBV15 and TRBJ2-1; 12 bases are a match to TRBD2. The V gene's germline CDR1 is LNHNV and CDR2 YYDKDF (reference sequence). This CDR3 spans 18 amino acids. V lost 0 bases to trimming and J lost 0 bases; unmatched junction nucleotides: 3.

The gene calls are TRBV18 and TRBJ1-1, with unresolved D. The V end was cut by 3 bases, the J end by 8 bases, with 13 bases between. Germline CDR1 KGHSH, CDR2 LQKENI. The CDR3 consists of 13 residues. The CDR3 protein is CASSPVRLSEAFF. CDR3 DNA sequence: TGTGCCAGCTCACCGGTACGACTCTCCGAAGCTTTCTTT.

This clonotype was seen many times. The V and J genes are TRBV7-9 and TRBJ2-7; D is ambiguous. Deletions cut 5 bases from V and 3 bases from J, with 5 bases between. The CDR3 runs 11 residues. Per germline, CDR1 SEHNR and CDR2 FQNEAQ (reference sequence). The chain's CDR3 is CASSEGYEQYV. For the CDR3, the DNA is TGTGCCAGCAGCGAAGGCTACGAGCAGTACGTC.

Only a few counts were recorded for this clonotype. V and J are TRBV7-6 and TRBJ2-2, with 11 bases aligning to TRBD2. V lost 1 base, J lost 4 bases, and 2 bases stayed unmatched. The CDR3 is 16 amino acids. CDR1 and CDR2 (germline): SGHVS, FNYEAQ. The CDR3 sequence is CASSLVAGGPTGELFF. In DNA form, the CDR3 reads TGTGCCAGCAGCTTAGTAGCGGGAGGGCCCACCGGGGAGCTGTTTTTT.

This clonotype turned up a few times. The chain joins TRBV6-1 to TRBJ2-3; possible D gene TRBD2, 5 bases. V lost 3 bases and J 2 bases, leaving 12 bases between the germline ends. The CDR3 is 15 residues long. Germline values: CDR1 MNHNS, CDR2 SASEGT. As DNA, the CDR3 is TGTGCCAGCAGTGAGGCGGGCCTTAACACAGATACGCAGTATTTT. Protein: CASSEAGLNTDTQYF.

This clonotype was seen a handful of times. CDR3 region: CASTPRWDSGTLYEQFF. As DNA, the CDR3 is TGTGCCAGCACCCCGAGGTGGGATAGCGGGACGTTATATGAGCAGTTCTTC. V usage is TRBV5-5 and J usage is TRBJ2-1; 8 bases are shared with TRBD2. V shed 6 bases and J 8 bases; nucleotides not matched to a gene: 19. The germline gives CDR1 SGHKS, CDR2 YYEKEE (reference sequence). This CDR3 spans 17 amino acids.

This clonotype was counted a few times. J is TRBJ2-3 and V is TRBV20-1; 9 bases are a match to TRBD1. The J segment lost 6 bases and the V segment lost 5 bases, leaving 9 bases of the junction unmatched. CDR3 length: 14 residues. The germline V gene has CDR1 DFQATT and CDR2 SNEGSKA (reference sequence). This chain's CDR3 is CSAPPGQGYDTQYF. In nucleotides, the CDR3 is TGCAGTGCTCCACCGGGACAGGGATATGATACGCAGTATTTT.

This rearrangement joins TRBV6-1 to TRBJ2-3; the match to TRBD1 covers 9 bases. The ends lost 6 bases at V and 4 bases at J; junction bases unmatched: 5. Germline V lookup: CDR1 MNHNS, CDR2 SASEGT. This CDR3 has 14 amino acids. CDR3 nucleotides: TGTGCCAGCAGGGGGGACAGGGTCGCAGATACGCAGTATTTT. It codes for CASRGDRVADTQYF.

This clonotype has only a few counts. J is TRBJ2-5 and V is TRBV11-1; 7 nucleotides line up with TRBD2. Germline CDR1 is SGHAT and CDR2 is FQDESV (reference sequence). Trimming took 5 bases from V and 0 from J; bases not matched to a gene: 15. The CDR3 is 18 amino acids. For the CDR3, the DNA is TGTGCCAGCAGCCCCCCGACCGCGGCTAGCGGACACCAAGAGACCCAGTACTTC. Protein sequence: CASSPPTAASGHQETQYF.

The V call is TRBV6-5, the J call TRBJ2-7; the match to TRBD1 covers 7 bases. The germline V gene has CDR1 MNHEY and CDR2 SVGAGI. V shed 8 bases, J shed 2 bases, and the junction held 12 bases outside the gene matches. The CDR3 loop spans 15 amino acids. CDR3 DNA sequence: TGTGCCAGCCGATTCTCCATGGGACAGCCCTACGAGCAGTACTTC. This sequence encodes CASRFSMGQPYEQYF.

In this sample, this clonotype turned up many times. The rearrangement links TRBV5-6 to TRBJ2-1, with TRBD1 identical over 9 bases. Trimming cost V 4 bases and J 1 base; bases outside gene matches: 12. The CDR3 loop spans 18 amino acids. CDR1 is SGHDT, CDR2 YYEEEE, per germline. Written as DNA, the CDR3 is TGTGCCAGCAGCCTCGGGACAGGGAGGATTCCTTCCTACAATGAGCAGTTCTTC. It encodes CASSLGTGRIPSYNEQFF.

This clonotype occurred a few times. The CDR3 region has the DNA TGCAGCGTTGTCCCTGTCCCCCCCGGATGGGAGACCCAGTACTTC. Translation gives CSVVPVPPGWETQYF. V is TRBV29-1 and J is TRBJ2-5; no reliable D call. Trimming stripped 4 bases from V and 5 bases from J, with 20 bases between. Per germline, CDR1 SQVTM and CDR2 ANQGSEA. The CDR3 spans 15 residues.

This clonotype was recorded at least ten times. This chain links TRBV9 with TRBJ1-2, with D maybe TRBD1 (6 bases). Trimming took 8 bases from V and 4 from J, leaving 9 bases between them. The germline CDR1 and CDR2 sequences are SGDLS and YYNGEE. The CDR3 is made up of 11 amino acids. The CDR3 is CASQDSYGYTF. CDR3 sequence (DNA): TGTGCCAGTCAGGACAGCTATGGCTACACCTTC.

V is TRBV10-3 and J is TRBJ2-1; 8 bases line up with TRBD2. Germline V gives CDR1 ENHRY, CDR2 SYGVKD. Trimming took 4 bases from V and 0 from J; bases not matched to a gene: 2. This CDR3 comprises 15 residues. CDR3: CAISALAGSYNEQFF. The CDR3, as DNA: TGTGCCATCAGTGCCCTAGCGGGCTCCTACAATGAGCAGTTCTTC.

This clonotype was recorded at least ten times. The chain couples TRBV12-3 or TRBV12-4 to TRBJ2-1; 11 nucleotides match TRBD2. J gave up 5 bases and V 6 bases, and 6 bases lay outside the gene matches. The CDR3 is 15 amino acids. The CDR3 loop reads CASRGGLADNNEQFF. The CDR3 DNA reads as TGTGCCAGCAGGGGGGGACTAGCGGACAACAATGAGCAGTTCTTC.

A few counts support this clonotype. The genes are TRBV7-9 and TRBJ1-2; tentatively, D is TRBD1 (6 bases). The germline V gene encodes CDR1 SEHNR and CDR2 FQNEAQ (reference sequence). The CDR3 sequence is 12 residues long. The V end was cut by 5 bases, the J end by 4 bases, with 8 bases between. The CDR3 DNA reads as TGTGCCAGCAGCAGGGACATCTATGGCTACACCTTC. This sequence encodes CASSRDIYGYTF.

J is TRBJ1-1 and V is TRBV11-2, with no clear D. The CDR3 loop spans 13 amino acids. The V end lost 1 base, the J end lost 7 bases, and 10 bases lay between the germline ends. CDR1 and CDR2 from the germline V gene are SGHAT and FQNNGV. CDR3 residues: CASSLVTRNEAFF. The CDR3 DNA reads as TGTGCCAGCAGCTTAGTGACAAGGAATGAAGCTTTCTTT.

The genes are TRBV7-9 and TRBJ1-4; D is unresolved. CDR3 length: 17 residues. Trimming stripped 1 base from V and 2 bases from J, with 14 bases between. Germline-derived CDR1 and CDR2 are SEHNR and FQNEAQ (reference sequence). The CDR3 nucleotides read TGTGCCAGCAGCTTAGGGATGTCGGGTCGGACTAATGAAAAACTGTTTTTT. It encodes CASSLGMSGRTNEKLFF.

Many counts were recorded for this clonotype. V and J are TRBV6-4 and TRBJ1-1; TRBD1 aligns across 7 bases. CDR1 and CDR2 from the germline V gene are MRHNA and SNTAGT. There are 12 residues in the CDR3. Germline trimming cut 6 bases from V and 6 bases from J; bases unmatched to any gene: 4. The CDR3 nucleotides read TGTGCCAGCAGATCCGGGACAGCTGAAGCTTTCTTT. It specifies CASRSGTAEAFF.

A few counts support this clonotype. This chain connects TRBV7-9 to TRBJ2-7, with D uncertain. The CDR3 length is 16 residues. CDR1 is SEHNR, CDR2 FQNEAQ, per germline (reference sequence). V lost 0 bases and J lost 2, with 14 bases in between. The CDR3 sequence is CASSLAVGIGPYEQYF. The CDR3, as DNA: TGTGCCAGCAGCTTAGCCGTTGGGATTGGCCCCTACGAGCAGTACTTC.

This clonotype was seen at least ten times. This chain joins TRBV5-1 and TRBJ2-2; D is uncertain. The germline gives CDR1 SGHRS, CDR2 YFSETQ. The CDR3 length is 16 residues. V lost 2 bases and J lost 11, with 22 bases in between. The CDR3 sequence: CASSFDPNNRPTELFF. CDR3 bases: TGCGCCAGCAGCTTCGACCCCAACAATCGACCGACTGAGCTGTTTTTT.

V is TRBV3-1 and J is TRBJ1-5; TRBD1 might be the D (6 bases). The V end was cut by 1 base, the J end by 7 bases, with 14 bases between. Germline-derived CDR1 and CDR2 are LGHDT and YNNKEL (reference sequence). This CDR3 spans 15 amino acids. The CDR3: CASSQGGQGRQPQHF. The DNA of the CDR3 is TGTGCCAGCAGCCAAGGAGGTCAGGGGCGGCAGCCCCAGCATTTT.

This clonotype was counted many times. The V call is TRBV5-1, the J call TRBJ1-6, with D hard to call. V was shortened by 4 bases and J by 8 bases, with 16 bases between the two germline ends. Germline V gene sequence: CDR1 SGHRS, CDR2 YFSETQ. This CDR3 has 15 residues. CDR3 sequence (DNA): TGCGCCAGCAGCCGGACGACAAGCCTAGATTCACCCCTCCACTTT. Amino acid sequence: CASSRTTSLDSPLHF. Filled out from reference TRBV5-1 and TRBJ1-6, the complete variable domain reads KAGVTQTPRYLIKTRGQQVTLSCSPISGHRSVSWYQQTPGQGLQFLFEYFSETQRNKGNFPGRFSGRQFSNSRSEMNVSTLELGDSALYLCASSRTTSLDSPLHFGNGTRLTVT.

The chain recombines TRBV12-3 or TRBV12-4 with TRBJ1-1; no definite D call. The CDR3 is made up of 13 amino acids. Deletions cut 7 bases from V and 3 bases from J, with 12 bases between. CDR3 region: CASTPGAYTEAFF. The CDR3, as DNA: TGTGCCAGCACCCCGGGCGCGTACACTGAAGCTTTCTTT.

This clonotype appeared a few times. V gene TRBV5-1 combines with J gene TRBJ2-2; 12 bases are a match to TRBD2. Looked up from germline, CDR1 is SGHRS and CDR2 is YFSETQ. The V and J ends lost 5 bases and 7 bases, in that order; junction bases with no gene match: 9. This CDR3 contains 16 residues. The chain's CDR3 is CASSQTSGGPGGELFF. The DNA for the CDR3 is TGCGCCAGCAGTCAGACTAGCGGGGGCCCTGGCGGGGAGCTGTTTTTT.

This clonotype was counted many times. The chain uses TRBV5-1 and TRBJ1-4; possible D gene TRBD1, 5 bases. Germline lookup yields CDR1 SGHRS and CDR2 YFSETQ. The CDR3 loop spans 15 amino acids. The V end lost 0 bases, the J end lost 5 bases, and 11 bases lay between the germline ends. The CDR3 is CASSLGGQRNEKLFF. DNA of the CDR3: TGCGCCAGCAGCTTGGGTGGACAAAGGAATGAAAAACTGTTTTTT. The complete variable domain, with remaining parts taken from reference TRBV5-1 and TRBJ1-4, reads KAGVTQTPRYLIKTRGQQVTLSCSPISGHRSVSWYQQTPGQGLQFLFEYFSETQRNKGNFPGRFSGRQFSNSRSEMNVSTLELGDSALYLCASSLGGQRNEKLFFGSGTQLSVL.

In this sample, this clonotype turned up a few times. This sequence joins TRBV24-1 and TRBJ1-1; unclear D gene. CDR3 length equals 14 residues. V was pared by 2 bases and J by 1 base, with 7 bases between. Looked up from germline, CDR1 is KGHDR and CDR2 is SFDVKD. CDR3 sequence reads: CATSDSAANTEAFF. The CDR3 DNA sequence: TGTGCCACCAGTGATTCGGCCGCGAACACTGAAGCTTTCTTT.

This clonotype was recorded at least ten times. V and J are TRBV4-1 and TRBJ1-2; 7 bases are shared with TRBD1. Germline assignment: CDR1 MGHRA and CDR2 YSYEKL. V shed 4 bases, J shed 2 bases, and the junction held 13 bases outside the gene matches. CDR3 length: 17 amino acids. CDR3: CASSPGPAAGGNYGYTF. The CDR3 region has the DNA TGCGCCAGCAGCCCAGGCCCTGCGGCAGGGGGGAACTATGGCTACACCTTC.

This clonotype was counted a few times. CDR3 coding DNA: TGTGCCAGTAGTATGGAACAGGGAAATCAGCCCCAGCATTTT. Translated, it gives CASSMEQGNQPQHF. The chain links TRBV19 to TRBJ1-5; a weak D match, TRBD1 (6 bases). Between the trimmed V and J ends, which lost 3 bases and 4 bases, there was a span of 10 bases. The germline V gene has CDR1 LNHDA and CDR2 SQIVND (reference sequence). This CDR3 contains 14 residues.